These 15 T cell receptor beta chains originate from one sample sequenced in a study of blood T cell repertoires in COVID-19. TCRdb's copy holds only in-frame clones and misses some; the assay was immunoSEQ multiplex PCR. This table holds some 260,000 clones, 82% found once. The material sequenced was peripheral blood. These receptors came from an elderly woman with active or convalescent COVID-19.

The V gene is TRBV27, the J gene TRBJ2-1, with 7 bases identical to TRBD1. J was trimmed by 3 bases and V by 5 bases; bases with no gene match: 7. The CDR3 runs to 15 residues. Per germline, CDR1 MNHEY and CDR2 SMNVEV (reference sequence). The CDR3 sequence is CASSRQGRGYNEQFF. The CDR3 DNA follows: TGTGCCAGCAGTCGACAGGGAAGGGGCTACAATGAGCAGTTCTTC.

The V and J genes are TRBV25-1 and TRBJ2-4, with 7 bases fitting TRBD2. J lost 16 bases, V lost 0 bases, and 15 bases had no gene match. Germline-derived CDR1 and CDR2 are MGHDK and SYGVNS. This CDR3 is built from 15 residues. CDR3 nucleotides: TGTGCCAGCAGTGAATATATGGGGGAGGGCCGCCGCATTTACTTC. This translates into CASSEYMGEGRRIYF. Full variable domain (outside the CDR3, taken from reference TRBV25-1 and TRBJ2-4): EADIYQTPRYLVIGTGKKITLECSQTMGHDKMYWYQQDPGMELHLIHYSYGVNSTEKGDLSSESTVSRIRTEHFPLTLESARPSHTSQYLCASSEYMGEGRRIYFGAGTRLSVL.

V is TRBV18 and J is TRBJ1-3, with D maybe TRBD1 (6 bases). The germline V and J ends were trimmed by 3 bases and 1 base, with 16 bases remaining between them. Germline V CDR1 and CDR2: KGHSH, LQKENI. This CDR3 spans 17 amino acids. CDR3 in amino acids: CASSPANRAFSGNTIYF. CDR3 sequence (DNA): TGTGCCAGCTCACCCGCGAACAGGGCTTTTTCTGGAAACACCATATATTTT.

This clone was picked up a small number of times. The gene calls are TRBV24-1 and TRBJ2-5; D unresolved. The length of the CDR3 is 15 residues. Trimming pared 2 bases from V and 7 bases from J, leaving 16 bases between. The germline V gene has CDR1 KGHDR and CDR2 SFDVKD. The CDR3 loop reads CATSDSGGGLGTQYF. The CDR3 region has the DNA TGTGCCACCAGTGATTCTGGCGGCGGCCTGGGGACCCAGTACTTC.

V gene TRBV11-2 combines with J gene TRBJ2-6, with 8 bases lining up with TRBD1. CDR1 is SGHAT, CDR2 FQNNGV, per germline. The CDR3 runs 18 residues. Trimming removed 0 bases from V and 0 bases from J; junction bases left unmatched: 4. CDR3 bases: TGTGCCAGCAGCTTAGACCACAGGGGGTCCTCTGGGGCCAACGTCCTGACTTTC. Protein product: CASSLDHRGSSGANVLTF. The full variable domain, rest sourced from reference TRBV11-2 and TRBJ2-6, is EAGVAQSPRYKIIEKRQSVAFWCNPISGHATLYWYQQILGQGPKLLIQFQNNGVVDDSQLPKDRFSAERLKGVDSTLKIQPAKLEDSAVYLCASSLDHRGSSGANVLTFGAGSRLTVL.

CDR3 nucleotide sequence: TGCGCCAGCAGCCAAGATGGGACTAGCGGGAGGGAGACCCAGTACTTC. Amino acid sequence: CASSQDGTSGRETQYF. The V call is TRBV4-1, the J call TRBJ2-5, with 15 bases fitting TRBD2. Trimming removed 0 bases from V and 5 bases from J; junction bases left unmatched: 1. CDR1 is MGHRA and CDR2 is YSYEKL in the germline V gene. This CDR3 region has 16 residues.

This clone came up once. The genes are TRBV11-2 and TRBJ1-4; D is undetermined. CDR3 length: 14 amino acids. Germline V gene lookup returns CDR1 SGHAT and CDR2 FQNNGV. V lost 5 bases, J lost 7 bases, and 14 bases lay in between. The CDR3 region is CASSQAGEGEKLFF. In DNA form, the CDR3 reads TGTGCCAGCAGCCAAGCCGGGGAGGGTGAAAAACTGTTTTTT.

This sequence joins TRBV14 and TRBJ2-2, with D possibly TRBD1 on 5 matching bases. The V gene's germline CDR1 is SGHDN and CDR2 FVKESK. This CDR3 contains 13 residues. The V gene lost 1 base and the J gene lost 7 bases, with 7 bases spanning the gap. The chain's CDR3 is CASSQGQGGELFF. The DNA of the CDR3 is TGTGCCAGCAGCCAAGGCCAGGGCGGGGAGCTGTTTTTT.

The chain employs TRBV6-2 or TRBV6-3 and TRBJ1-3; TRBD1 agrees at 8 bases. Germline V gene sequence: CDR1 MNHEY, CDR2 SVGEGT. V dropped 6 bases and J dropped 5; count of bases not matched to a gene: 3. The CDR3 extends over 13 amino acids. CDR3 in amino acids: CASSRQGRNTIYF. The CDR3 DNA reads as TGTGCCAGCAGCCGACAGGGGCGAAACACCATATATTTT.

Comments on this clone: Other nucleotide sequences from this sample produce the same CDR3. This sequence joins TRBV14 and TRBJ1-4, with D unclear. The CDR3 sequence is 13 residues long. The V end was cut by 1 base, the J end by 8 bases, with 8 bases between. Germline V lookup: CDR1 SGHDN, CDR2 FVKESK. The CDR3 region has the DNA TGTGCCAGCAGCCAAGGTGCCCGGGAAAAACTGTTTTTT. This translates into CASSQGAREKLFF.

This chain uses TRBV28 with TRBJ1-5, with D possibly TRBD1 on 6 matching bases. Germline-derived CDR1 and CDR2 are MDHEN and SYDVKM. The CDR3 contains 13 residues. Between the trimmed V and J ends, which lost 8 bases and 4 bases, there was a span of 12 bases. Here the CDR3 DNA reads TGTGCCAGCCAGGGGCGGGGGAATCAGCCCCAGCATTTT. This translates into CASQGRGNQPQHF.

The chain employs TRBV7-8 and TRBJ2-1; 12 bases fit TRBD2. J gave up 8 bases and V 5 bases, and 13 bases lay outside the gene matches. This CDR3 has 17 residues. From germline, CDR1 is SGHVS and CDR2 FQNEAQ. The DNA of the CDR3 is TGTGCCAGCAGCCCCCGACTAGCGGGAGAAGGTATATATGAGCAGTTCTTC. Its translation: CASSPRLAGEGIYEQFF.

This sequence joins TRBV7-9 and TRBJ1-2; 7 positions agree with TRBD1. CDR3 length: 14 residues. The V and J ends lost 3 bases and 3 bases, in that order; junction bases with no gene match: 4. The germline V gene has CDR1 SEHNR and CDR2 FQNEAQ (reference sequence). CDR3 in amino acids: CASSFTGTDYGYTF. In DNA form, the CDR3 reads TGTGCCAGCAGCTTTACCGGGACAGACTATGGCTACACCTTC.

The rearrangement joins TRBV7-9 to TRBJ1-2; tentative D call: TRBD1 (5 bases). Trimming stripped 5 bases from V and 2 bases from J, with 15 bases between. Germline CDR1 reads SEHNR; CDR2 reads FQNEAQ (reference sequence). The CDR3 consists of 15 residues. The CDR3 protein is CASSGPGLRNYGYTF. The CDR3 region has the DNA TGTGCCAGCAGCGGCCCAGGGCTTCGAAACTATGGCTACACCTTC.

The V gene is TRBV12-3 or TRBV12-4, the J gene TRBJ2-7; no clear D gene. Trimming left V 3 bases short and J 1 base short, with 7 bases between. The CDR3 consists of 13 residues. The CDR3 sequence is CASSLAHSYEQYF. CDR3 coding DNA: TGTGCCAGCAGTTTGGCACATTCCTACGAGCAGTACTTC.